The 7 T cell receptor beta chains given below trace back to one sample, sequenced in a study of vaccination effects on CD4 cells after COVID-19. No antigens are known for them. Measured with immunoSEQ multiplex PCR; TCRdb has only the in-frame clones, and not every one. This sample yields some 52,000 clones, of which about four fifths are seen a single time; around 6% belongs to the top ten. ViraFEST used viral peptide pools to expand antigen-specific CD4+ T cells before sequencing. Culture proceeded for approximately nine days, and CD4+ T cells were then isolated. Nobody among the vaccine recipients had prior SARS-CoV-2 infection (nucleocapsid antibodies were negative). The specimen was CD4+ T cells from PBMCs cultured with HCoV-OC43 spike peptides, collected before COVID-19 vaccination. Subset defined: HCoV-OC43 spike overlapping peptide pool stimulation. The receptor set was obtained from a human donor who received a COVID-19 vaccine.

The chain links TRBV9 to TRBJ1-1; D call uncertain. The CDR3 contains 14 residues. The germline gives CDR1 SGDLS, CDR2 YYNGEE. The ends were cut back, 0 bases at V and 0 bases at J, with 6 bases in the middle. This chain's CDR3 is CASSVGNLNTEAFF. The CDR3 DNA follows: TGTGCCAGCAGCGTAGGAAATTTGAACACTGAAGCTTTCTTT.

The chain combines TRBV29-1 with TRBJ2-3, with 8 bases identical to TRBD2. After removal of 5 bases from V and 6 bases from J, the junction contained 10 bases not matched to a gene. There are 14 residues in the CDR3. The germline gives CDR1 SQVTM, CDR2 ANQGSEA. The chain's CDR3 is CSVRYAGGWDTQYF. CDR3 in DNA: TGCAGCGTTCGTTATGCGGGGGGTTGGGATACGCAGTATTTT.

The chain couples TRBV6-5 to TRBJ1-5; no clear D gene. This CDR3 region has 13 residues. Germline V gene data show CDR1 as MNHEY and CDR2 as SVGAGI. With 5 bases removed from V and 1 base from J, the gap between germline ends came to 6 bases. CDR3 coding DNA: TGTGCCAGCAGTCCGGAGAGCAATCAGCCCCAGCATTTT. Encoded protein: CASSPESNQPQHF.

The chain carries TRBV18 and TRBJ1-3, with D uncertain. Germline CDR1 KGHSH, CDR2 LQKENI. V shed 1 base and J shed 2 bases, with 12 bases lying between them. CDR3 length: 16 residues. The CDR3 sequence is CASSPQGANPGNTIYF. CDR3 DNA: TGTGCCAGCTCACCACAAGGAGCCAATCCTGGAAACACCATATATTTT.

This clone has a handful of counts. This sequence joins TRBV4-1 and TRBJ2-2; 7 bases fit TRBD2. The J segment lost 5 bases and the V segment lost 1 base, leaving 4 bases of the junction unmatched. This CDR3 is built from 15 residues. Looked up from germline, CDR1 is MGHRA and CDR2 is YSYEKL. The CDR3 is CASSQVASGTGELFF. Here the CDR3 DNA reads TGCGCCAGCAGCCAAGTTGCTAGCGGAACCGGGGAGCTGTTTTTT.

The chain couples TRBV4-3 to TRBJ1-3; D unclear. The V end was cut by 0 bases, the J end by 0 bases, with 6 bases between. The CDR3 runs 15 residues. The germline V gene has CDR1 LGHNA and CDR2 YSLEER. The CDR3, as DNA: TGCGCCAGCAGCCAAGACCGCTTCTCTGGAAACACCATATATTTT. It specifies CASSQDRFSGNTIYF.

This clone appeared a few times. The genes are TRBV6-5 and TRBJ1-2; no clear D. Germline CDR1 reads MNHEY; CDR2 reads SVGAGI. Trimming left V 2 bases short and J 10 bases short, with 14 bases between. The CDR3 spans 13 residues. The CDR3 DNA reads as TGTGCCAGCAGTTACCTTGGGGTTTCGGCCTACACCTTC. It yields the protein CASSYLGVSAYTF.